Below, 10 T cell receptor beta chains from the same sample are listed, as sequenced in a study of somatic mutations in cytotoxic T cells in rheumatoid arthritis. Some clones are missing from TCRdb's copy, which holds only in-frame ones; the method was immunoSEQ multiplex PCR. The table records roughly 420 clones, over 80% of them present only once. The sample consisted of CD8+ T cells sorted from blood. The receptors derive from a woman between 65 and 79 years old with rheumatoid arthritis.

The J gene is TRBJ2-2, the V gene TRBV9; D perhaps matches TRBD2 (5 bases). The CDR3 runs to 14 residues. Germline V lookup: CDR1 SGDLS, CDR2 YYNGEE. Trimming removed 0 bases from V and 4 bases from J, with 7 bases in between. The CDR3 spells CASSVGGLTGELFF. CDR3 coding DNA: TGTGCCAGCAGCGTAGGAGGACTCACCGGGGAGCTGTTTTTT.

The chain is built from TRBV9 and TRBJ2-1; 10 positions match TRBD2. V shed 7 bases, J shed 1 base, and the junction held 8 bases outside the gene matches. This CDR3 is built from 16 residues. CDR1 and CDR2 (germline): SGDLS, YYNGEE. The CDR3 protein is CASGGSGRRSYNEQFF. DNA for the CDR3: TGTGCCAGCGGTGGTAGCGGGAGGAGGTCCTACAATGAGCAGTTCTTC.

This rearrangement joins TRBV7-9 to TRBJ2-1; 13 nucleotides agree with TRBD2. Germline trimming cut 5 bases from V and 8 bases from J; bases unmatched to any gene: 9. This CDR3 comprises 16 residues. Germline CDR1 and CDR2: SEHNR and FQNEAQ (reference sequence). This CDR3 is CASSGGLAGAPHEQFF. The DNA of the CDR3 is TGTGCCAGCAGCGGAGGACTAGCGGGAGCCCCCCATGAGCAGTTCTTC.

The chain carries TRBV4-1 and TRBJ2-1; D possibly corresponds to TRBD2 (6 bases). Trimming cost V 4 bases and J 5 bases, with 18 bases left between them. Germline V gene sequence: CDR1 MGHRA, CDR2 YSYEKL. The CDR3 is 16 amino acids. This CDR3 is CASSPEGGSQDNEQFF. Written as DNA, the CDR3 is TGCGCCAGCAGCCCAGAAGGAGGGAGCCAGGACAATGAGCAGTTCTTC.

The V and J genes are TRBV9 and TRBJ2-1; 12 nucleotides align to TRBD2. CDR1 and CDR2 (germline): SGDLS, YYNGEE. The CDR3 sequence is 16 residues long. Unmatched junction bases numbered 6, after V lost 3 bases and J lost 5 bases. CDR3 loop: CASSDRTSGIHNEQFF. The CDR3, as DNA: TGTGCCAGCAGCGACCGGACTAGCGGGATCCACAATGAGCAGTTCTTC.

The CDR3 is CASSVERFNEQFF. CDR3 bases: TGTGCCAGCAGCGTAGAGCGGTTCAATGAGCAGTTCTTC. This sequence joins TRBV9 and TRBJ2-1, with D possibly matching TRBD2 (5 bases). V was trimmed by 0 bases and J by 6 bases, leaving 7 bases between them. Germline lookup yields CDR1 SGDLS and CDR2 YYNGEE. CDR3 length equals 13 residues.

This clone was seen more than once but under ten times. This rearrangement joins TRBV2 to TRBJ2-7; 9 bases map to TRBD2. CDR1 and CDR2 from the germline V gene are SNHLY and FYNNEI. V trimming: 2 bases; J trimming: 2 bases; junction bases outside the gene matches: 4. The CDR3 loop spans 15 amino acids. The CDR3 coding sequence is TGTGCCAGCAGTGAAAGGCCTAGCGGGACCTACGAGCAGTACTTC. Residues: CASSERPSGTYEQYF.

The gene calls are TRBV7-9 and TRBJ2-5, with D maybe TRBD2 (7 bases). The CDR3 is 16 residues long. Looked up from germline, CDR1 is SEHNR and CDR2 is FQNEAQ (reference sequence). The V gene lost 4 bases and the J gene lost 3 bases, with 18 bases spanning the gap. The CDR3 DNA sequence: TGTGCCAGCAGCTCTGATCCGAGGGGGAGGGAAGAGACCCAGTACTTC. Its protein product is CASSSDPRGREETQYF.

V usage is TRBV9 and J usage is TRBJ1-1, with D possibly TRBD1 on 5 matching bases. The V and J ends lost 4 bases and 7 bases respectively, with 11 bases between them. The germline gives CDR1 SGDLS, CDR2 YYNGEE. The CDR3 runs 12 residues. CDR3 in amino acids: CASSMGRDEAFF. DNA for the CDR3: TGTGCCAGCAGCATGGGCAGGGATGAAGCTTTCTTT.

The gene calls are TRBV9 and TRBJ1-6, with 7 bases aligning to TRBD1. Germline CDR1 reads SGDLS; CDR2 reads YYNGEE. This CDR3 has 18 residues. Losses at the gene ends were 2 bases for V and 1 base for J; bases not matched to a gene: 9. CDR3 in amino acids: CASSVDREGGSYNSPLHF. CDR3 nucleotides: TGTGCCAGCAGCGTCGACAGGGAAGGTGGGTCCTATAATTCACCCCTCCACTTT.